This T cell receptor (beta chain) originates from a study of OX40 agonist ivuxolimab in advanced cancers. Measured with immunoSEQ multiplex PCR; TCRdb has only the in-frame clones, and not every one. The repertoire holds roughly 50,000 clones, with 70% to 90% as singletons. J lost 4 bases, V lost 0 bases, and 8 bases had no gene match. The CDR3 loop spans 16 amino acids. Germline V lookup: CDR1 SGHRS, CDR2 YFSETQ. Only one count was recorded for this clone. This chain links TRBV5-1 with TRBJ2-7, with TRBD1 matching over 9 bases. The material was CD4+ or CD8+ T cells sorted from blood, obtained in a trial of the OX40 agonist ivuxolimab. This TCR came from an adult with an advanced solid tumor such as melanoma, head and neck, liver or kidney cancer. The CDR3 loop is CASSLALGQGWYEQYF. The CDR3 DNA reads as TGCGCCAGCAGCTTGGCCTTAGGACAGGGGTGGTACGAGCAGTACTTC.